This T cell receptor (beta chain) comes out of a study of regulatory T cells in long-lasting Graves disease. The CDR3 has 17 residues. V dropped 6 bases and J dropped 6; count of bases not matched to a gene: 14. Germline CDR1 is MDHEN and CDR2 is SYDVKM. Time point denoted: persistent/refractory GD, antithyroid drugs over 5 years with positive TRAb. Generation of the TCR library employed RNA extracted from PBMCs. Combining iRepertoire HTBI primers with Arm-PCR of CDR3 regions, the authors built TCR beta libraries. Via MiXCR, TCRdb re-called the multiplex PCR reads, giving one row per CDR3 protein. In the table there are approximately 400,000 distinct CDR3 sequences, around 21% of which are singletons.

This TCR derives from a female donor with Graves disease. This sample comprised peripheral blood mononuclear cells (PBMCs), obtained when the disease was refractory, from a patient treated with antithyroid drugs. The rearrangement links TRBV28 to TRBJ1-2; 12 bases are shared with TRBD1. Here the CDR3 DNA reads TGTGCCAGCAGCCGGGACAGGGGGCTTTGGGATCGCGATGGCTACACCTTC. As protein: CASSRDRGLWDRDGYTF.